This is a list of T cell receptor beta chains from one sample in a study of brain T cells in children with intractable seizures. Only in-frame clones appear in the TCRdb table, and some are missing; sequencing was by immunoSEQ multiplex PCR. The data hold 88,000 or so clones, with around 91% observed a single time. This specimen was peripheral blood, taken at surgery. These receptors all come from a girl aged 2 to 10 with Rasmussen encephalitis and intractable seizures. CDR3s include the opening cysteine and the closing phenylalanine or tryptophan. The D gene is left open where the match is weak.

d_gene: .; j_gene: TRBJ1-1; v_gene: TRBV7-2; CDR3aa: CASSLDGVNTEAFF
d_gene: .; j_gene: TRBJ1-3; v_gene: TRBV27; CDR3aa: CASGPRGTGNTIYF
d_gene: TRBD2; j_gene: TRBJ2-3; v_gene: TRBV28; CDR3aa: CASSRLAGVYTDTQYF
d_gene: .; j_gene: TRBJ1-3; v_gene: TRBV6-1; CDR3aa: CASSERAWSFSGNTIYF
d_gene: TRBD1; j_gene: TRBJ2-5; v_gene: TRBV7-2; CDR3aa: CASSQDRGHETQYF
d_gene: TRBD1; j_gene: TRBJ1-2; v_gene: TRBV7-9; CDR3aa: CASSWQGDYGYTF
d_gene: TRBD2; j_gene: TRBJ2-1; v_gene: TRBV5-5; CDR3aa: CASSLLAGFYNEQFF
d_gene: .; j_gene: TRBJ1-3; v_gene: TRBV1; CDR3aa: CTSSQDQGPGQHSGNTIYF
d_gene: TRBD2; j_gene: TRBJ2-1; v_gene: TRBV5-1; CDR3aa: CASILAGFYNEQFF
d_gene: .; j_gene: TRBJ1-2; v_gene: TRBV29-1; CDR3aa: CSVDEPGPYGYTF
d_gene: .; j_gene: TRBJ1-3; v_gene: TRBV7-9; CDR3aa: CASSLLSQLSSGNTIYF
d_gene: .; j_gene: TRBJ1-2; v_gene: TRBV6-5; CDR3aa: CASGGLGRDNYGYTF
d_gene: TRBD1; j_gene: TRBJ1-2; v_gene: TRBV29-1; CDR3aa: CSVGTGTGVGGYTF
d_gene: .; j_gene: TRBJ2-7; v_gene: TRBV4-1; CDR3aa: CASSQGGGGTYEQYF